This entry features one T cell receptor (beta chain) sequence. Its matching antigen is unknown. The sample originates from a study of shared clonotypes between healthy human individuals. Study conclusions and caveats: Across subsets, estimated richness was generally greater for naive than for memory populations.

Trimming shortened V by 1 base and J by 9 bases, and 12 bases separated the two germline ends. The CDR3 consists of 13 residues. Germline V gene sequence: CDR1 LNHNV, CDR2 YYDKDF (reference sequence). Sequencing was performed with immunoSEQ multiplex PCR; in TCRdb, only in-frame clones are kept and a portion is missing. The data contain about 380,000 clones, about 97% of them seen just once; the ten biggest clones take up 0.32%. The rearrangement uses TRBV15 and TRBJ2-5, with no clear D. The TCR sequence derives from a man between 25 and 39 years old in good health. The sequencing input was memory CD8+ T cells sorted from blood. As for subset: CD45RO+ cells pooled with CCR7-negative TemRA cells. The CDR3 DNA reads TGTGCCACCAGCAGAGCCCCGGTGACGGCCCAGTACTTC. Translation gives CATSRAPVTAQYF.